One and the same sample provided the 4 T cell receptor beta chains below, sequenced in a study of cytomegalovirus exposure and HLA in healthy donors. In the PCR, 60 Vbeta and 13 Jbeta primers were used. Using immunoSEQ multiplex PCR, the repertoire was profiled, and TCRdb retains in-frame clones only, with some absent. The sample carries over 100,000 clones, approximately 81% recorded once. Sequenced input: PBMCs. These receptor sequences come from a male donor in good health and CMV-seronegative.

The V call is TRBV6-5, the J call TRBJ2-7; a weak D match, TRBD2 (6 bases). Trimming left V 11 bases short and J 2 bases short, with 16 bases between. Germline V gene lookup returns CDR1 MNHEY and CDR2 SVGAGI. The length of the CDR3 is 13 residues. This CDR3 is CAASGGATYEQYF. The CDR3 DNA reads as TGTGCCGCTTCGGGCGGGGCGACCTACGAGCAGTACTTC.

The chain links TRBV28 to TRBJ2-1; 8 nucleotides line up with TRBD2. V trimming: 6 bases; J trimming: 0 bases; junction bases outside the gene matches: 10. In germline, CDR1 is MDHEN, CDR2 SYDVKM. There are 17 residues in the CDR3. CDR3 protein: CASSPGTSIASYNEQFF. CDR3 nucleotide sequence: TGTGCCAGCAGCCCCGGGACTAGTATCGCCTCCTACAATGAGCAGTTCTTC.

This clone came up once. The chain links TRBV19 to TRBJ2-1; 13 bases are shared with TRBD2. CDR1 is LNHDA, CDR2 SQIVND, per germline (reference sequence). The CDR3 length is 17 residues. The trim removed 4 bases at V and 10 bases at J, leaving 13 bases unmatched. The CDR3 reads CASSKPGLAGTRGEQFF. The DNA of the CDR3 is TGTGCCAGTAGTAAACCGGGACTAGCGGGAACCCGGGGGGAGCAGTTCTTC. The whole variable domain, remainder taken from reference TRBV19 and TRBJ2-1, is DGGITQSPKYLFRKEGQNVTLSCEQNLNHDAMYWYRQDPGQGLRLIYYSQIVNDFQKGDIAEGYSVSREKKESFPLTVTSAQKNPTAFYLCASSKPGLAGTRGEQFFGPGTRLTVL.

The rearrangement links TRBV9 to TRBJ2-3, with TRBD1 matching over 8 bases. Germline trimming cut 3 bases from V and 3 bases from J; bases unmatched to any gene: 12. There are 17 residues in the CDR3. CDR1 is SGDLS and CDR2 is YYNGEE in the germline V gene. The DNA for the CDR3 is TGTGCCAGCAGCGCCCGGGCTGGACAGGGCCGGACAGATACGCAGTATTTT. Residues: CASSARAGQGRTDTQYF.